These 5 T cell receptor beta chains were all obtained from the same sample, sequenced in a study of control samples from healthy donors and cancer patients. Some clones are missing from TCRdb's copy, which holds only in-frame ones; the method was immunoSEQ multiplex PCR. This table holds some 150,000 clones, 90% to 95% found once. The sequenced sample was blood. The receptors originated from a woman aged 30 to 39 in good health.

The CDR3 bases are TGTGCCACCAGTGATTTCTATGGGAACACCGGGGAGCTGTTTTTT. Its translation is CATSDFYGNTGELFF. V is TRBV24-1 and J is TRBJ2-2; the D is unclear. The germline V gene has CDR1 KGHDR and CDR2 SFDVKD. The CDR3 length is 15 residues. Trimming shortened V by 1 base and J by 1 base, and 6 bases separated the two germline ends.

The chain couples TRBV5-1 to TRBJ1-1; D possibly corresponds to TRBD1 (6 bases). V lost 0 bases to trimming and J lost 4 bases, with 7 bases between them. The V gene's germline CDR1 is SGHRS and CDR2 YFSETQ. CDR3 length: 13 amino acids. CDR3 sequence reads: CASSLGGGTEAFF. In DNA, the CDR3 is TGCGCCAGCAGCTTGGGAGGGGGCACTGAAGCTTTCTTT.

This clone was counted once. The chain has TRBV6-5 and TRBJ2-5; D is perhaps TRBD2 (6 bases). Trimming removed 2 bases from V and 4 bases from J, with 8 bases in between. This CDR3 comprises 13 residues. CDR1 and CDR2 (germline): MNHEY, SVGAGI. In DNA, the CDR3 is TGTGCCAGCAGTTACCTGGGAGGAGAGACCCAGTACTTC. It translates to CASSYLGGETQYF.

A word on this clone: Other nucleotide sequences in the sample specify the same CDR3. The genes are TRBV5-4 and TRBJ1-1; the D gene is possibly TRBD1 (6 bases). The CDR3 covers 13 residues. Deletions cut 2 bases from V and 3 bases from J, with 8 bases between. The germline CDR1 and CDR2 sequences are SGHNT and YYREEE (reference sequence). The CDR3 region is CASSLQGDTEAFF. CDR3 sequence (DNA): TGTGCCAGCAGCTTACAGGGCGACACTGAAGCTTTCTTT.

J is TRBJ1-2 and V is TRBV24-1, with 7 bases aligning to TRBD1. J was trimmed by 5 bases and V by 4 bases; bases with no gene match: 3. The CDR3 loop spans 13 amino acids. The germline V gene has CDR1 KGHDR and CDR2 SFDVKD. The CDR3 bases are TGTGCCACCAGTGAAGGGACAGAATATGGCTACACCTTC. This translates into CATSEGTEYGYTF.